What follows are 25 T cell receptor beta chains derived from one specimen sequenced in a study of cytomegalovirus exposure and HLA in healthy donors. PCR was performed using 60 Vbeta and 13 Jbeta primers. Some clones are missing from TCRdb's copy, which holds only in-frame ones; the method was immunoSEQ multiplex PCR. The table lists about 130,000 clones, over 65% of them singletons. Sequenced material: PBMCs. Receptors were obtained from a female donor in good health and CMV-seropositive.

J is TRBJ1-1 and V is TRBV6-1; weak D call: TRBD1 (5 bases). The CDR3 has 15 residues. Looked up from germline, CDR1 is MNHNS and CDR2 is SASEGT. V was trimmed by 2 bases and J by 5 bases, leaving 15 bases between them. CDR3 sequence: CASSESQGRLTEAFF. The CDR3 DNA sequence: TGTGCCAGCAGTGAATCCCAGGGCAGGTTGACTGAAGCTTTCTTT.

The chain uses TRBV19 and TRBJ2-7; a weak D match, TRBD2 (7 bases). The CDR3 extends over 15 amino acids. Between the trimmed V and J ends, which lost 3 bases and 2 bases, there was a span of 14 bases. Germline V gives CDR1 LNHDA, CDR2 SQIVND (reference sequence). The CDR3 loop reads CASSISWGGAYEQYF. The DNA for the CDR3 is TGTGCCAGTAGTATCAGTTGGGGGGGCGCCTACGAGCAGTACTTC.

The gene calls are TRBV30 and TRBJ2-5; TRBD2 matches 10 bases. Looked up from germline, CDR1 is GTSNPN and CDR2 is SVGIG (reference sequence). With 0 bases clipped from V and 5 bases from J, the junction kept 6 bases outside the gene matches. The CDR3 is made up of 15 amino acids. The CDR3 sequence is CAWSVGLAGVETQYF. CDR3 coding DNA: TGTGCCTGGAGTGTAGGGCTAGCGGGAGTCGAGACCCAGTACTTC.

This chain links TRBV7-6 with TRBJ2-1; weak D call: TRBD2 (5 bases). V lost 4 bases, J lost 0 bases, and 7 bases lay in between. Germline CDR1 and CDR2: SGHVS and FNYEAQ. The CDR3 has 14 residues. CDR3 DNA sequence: TGTGCCAGCAGCTCGGAGGTCTCCTACAATGAGCAGTTCTTC. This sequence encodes CASSSEVSYNEQFF.

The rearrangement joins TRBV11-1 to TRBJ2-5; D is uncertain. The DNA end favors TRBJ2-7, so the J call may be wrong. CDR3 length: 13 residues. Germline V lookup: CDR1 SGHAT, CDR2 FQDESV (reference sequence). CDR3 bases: TGTGCCAGCAGCCTCGACATTTCCTACGAGCAGTACTTC. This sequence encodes CASSLDISYEQYF.

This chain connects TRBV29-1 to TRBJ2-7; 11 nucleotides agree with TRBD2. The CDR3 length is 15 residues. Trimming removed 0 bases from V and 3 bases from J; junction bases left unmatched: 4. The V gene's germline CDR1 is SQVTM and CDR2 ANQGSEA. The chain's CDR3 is CSVEETSGSNYEQYF. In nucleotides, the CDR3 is TGCAGCGTTGAAGAAACTAGCGGGAGTAACTACGAGCAGTACTTC.

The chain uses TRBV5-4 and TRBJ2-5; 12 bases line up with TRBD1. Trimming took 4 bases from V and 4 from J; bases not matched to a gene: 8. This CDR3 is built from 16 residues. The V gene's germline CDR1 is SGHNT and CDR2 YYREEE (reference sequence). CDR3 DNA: TGTGCCAGCAGCCGTAGGGACAGGGGGCTTGGAGAGACCCAGTACTTC. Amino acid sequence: CASSRRDRGLGETQYF.

CDR3 sequence: CASSYSADTYEQYF. The DNA of the CDR3 is TGTGCCAGCAGTTACTCGGCGGACACCTACGAGCAGTACTTC. The chain employs TRBV6-5 and TRBJ2-7; D is possibly TRBD1 (5 bases). Germline-derived CDR1 and CDR2 are MNHEY and SVGAGI. V gave up 0 bases and J gave up 2 bases, with 8 bases separating them. This CDR3 comprises 14 residues.

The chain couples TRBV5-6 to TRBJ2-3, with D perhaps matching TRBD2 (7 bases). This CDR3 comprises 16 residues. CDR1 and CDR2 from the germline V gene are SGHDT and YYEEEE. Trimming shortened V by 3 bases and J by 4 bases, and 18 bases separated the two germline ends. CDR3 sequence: CASSWRSGGAADTQYF. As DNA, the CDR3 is TGTGCCAGCAGCTGGCGGTCGGGGGGCGCAGCAGATACGCAGTATTTT.

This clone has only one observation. CDR3 amino acids: CASSRTGSTGELFF. The CDR3 DNA sequence: TGTGCCAGCAGTAGGACAGGGTCCACCGGGGAGCTGTTTTTT. This chain links TRBV28 with TRBJ2-2, with 8 positions matching TRBD1. Per the germline V gene, CDR1 is MDHEN and CDR2 is SYDVKM. CDR3 length: 14 amino acids. V was clipped by 5 bases and J by 4 bases; unmatched bases: 3.

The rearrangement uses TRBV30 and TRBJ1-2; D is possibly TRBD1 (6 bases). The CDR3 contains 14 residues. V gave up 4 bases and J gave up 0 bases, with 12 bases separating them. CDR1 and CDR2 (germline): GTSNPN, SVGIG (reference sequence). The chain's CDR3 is CAWKGQPTNYGYTF. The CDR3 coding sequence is TGTGCCTGGAAGGGACAACCTACTAACTATGGCTACACCTTC.

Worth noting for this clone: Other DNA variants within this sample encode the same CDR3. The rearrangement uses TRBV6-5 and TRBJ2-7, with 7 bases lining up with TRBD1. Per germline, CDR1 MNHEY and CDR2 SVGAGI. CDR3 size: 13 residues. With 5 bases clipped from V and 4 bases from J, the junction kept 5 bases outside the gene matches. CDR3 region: CASSPRQGYEQYF. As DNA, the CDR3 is TGTGCCAGCAGTCCACGACAGGGTTACGAGCAGTACTTC.

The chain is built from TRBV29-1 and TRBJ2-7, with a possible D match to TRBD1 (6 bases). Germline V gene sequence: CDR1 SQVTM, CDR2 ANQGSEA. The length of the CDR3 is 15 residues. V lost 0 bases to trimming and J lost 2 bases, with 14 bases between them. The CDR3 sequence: CSVEDRIQGTYEQYF. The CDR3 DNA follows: TGCAGCGTTGAAGACCGGATACAGGGAACCTACGAGCAGTACTTC.

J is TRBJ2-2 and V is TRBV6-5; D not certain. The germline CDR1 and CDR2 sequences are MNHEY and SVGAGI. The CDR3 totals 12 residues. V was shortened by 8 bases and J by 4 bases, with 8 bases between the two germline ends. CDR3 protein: CASQRVTGELFF. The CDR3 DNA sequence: TGTGCCAGCCAGCGTGTCACCGGGGAGCTGTTTTTT.

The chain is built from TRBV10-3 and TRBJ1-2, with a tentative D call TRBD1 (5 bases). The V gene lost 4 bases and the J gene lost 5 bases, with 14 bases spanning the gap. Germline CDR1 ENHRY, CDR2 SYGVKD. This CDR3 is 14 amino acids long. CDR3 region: CAISGTRGVYGYTF. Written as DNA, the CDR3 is TGTGCCATCAGTGGGACAAGAGGCGTTTATGGCTACACCTTC.

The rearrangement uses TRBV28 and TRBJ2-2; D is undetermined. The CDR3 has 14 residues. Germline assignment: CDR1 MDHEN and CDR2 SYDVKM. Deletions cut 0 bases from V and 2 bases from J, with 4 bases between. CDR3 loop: CASSLWTNTGELFF. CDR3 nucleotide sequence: TGTGCCAGCAGTTTATGGACAAACACCGGGGAGCTGTTTTTT.

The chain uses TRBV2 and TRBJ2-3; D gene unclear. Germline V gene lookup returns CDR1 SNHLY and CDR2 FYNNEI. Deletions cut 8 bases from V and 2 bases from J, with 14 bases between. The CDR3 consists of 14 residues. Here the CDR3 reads CASAERTNTDTQYF. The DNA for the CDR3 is TGTGCCAGCGCGGAGCGAACAAACACAGATACGCAGTATTTT.

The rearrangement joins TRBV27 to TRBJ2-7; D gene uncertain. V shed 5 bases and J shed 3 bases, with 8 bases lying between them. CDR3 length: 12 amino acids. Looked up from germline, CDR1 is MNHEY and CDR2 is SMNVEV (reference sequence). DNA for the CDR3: TGTGCCAGCAGTCGAAGAGGCTACGAGCAGTACTTC. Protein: CASSRRGYEQYF.

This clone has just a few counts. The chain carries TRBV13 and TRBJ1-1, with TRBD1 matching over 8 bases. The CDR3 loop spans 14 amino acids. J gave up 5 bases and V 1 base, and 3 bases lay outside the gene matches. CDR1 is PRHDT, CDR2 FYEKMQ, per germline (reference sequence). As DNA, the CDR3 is TGTGCCAGCAGCTTAGACAGGGGGAGAACTGAAGCTTTCTTT. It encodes CASSLDRGRTEAFF.

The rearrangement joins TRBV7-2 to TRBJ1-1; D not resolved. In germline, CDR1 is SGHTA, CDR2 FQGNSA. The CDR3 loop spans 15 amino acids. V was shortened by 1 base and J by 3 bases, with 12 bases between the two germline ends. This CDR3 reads CASSLERASYTEAFF. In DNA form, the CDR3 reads TGTGCCAGCAGCTTAGAGAGGGCAAGCTACACTGAAGCTTTCTTT.

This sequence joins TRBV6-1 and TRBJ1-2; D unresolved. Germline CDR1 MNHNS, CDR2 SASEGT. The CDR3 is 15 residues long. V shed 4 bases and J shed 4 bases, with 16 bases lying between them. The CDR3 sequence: CASSAPVRGPYGYTF. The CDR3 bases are TGTGCCAGCAGTGCCCCTGTGCGGGGTCCCTATGGCTACACCTTC.

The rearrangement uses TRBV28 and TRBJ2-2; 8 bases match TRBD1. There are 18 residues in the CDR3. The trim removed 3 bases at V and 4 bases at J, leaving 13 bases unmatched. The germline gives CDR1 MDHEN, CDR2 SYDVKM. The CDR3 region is CASSFPGGFSLSTGELFF. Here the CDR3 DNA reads TGTGCCAGCAGTTTTCCAGGGGGCTTTAGTTTGAGCACCGGGGAGCTGTTTTTT.

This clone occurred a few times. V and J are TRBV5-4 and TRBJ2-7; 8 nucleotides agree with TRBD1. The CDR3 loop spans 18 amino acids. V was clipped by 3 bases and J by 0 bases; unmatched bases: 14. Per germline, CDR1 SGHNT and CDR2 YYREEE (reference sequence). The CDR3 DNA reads TGTGCCAGCAGCTCACCGGGACAGGCGAAGACTAGCTCCTACGAGCAGTACTTC. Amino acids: CASSSPGQAKTSSYEQYF.

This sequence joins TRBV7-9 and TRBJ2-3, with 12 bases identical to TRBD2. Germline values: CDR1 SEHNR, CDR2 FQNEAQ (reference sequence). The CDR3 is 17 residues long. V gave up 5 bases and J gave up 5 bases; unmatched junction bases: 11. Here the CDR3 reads CASSGGGLAGPRDTQYF. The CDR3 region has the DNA TGTGCCAGCAGCGGCGGGGGACTAGCGGGCCCACGAGATACGCAGTATTTT.

The CDR3 sequence: CATSARTGFSGNTIYF. The CDR3 region has the DNA TGTGCCACCAGCGCTCGGACAGGGTTCTCTGGAAACACCATATATTTT. The chain is built from TRBV15 and TRBJ1-3; TRBD1 matches 8 bases. Germline V gene data show CDR1 as LNHNV and CDR2 as YYDKDF (reference sequence). V was pared by 5 bases and J by 0 bases, with 6 bases of the junction left unmatched. The CDR3 length is 16 residues.